This T cell receptor beta chain came from a study of T cell responses to AZD1222 COVID-19 vaccine. Study-level findings and limits: It was only after the peak T cell response that any repertoires were sampled. Most donors were white British, females outnumbered males, and clonal diversity was possibly underestimated. Baseline seropositivity occurred in only six AZD1222 recipients. Close to half of spike-specific TCRs reportedly recognize unmutated variant regions.

Libraries were prepared by immunoSEQ multiplex PCR; TCRdb keeps only in-frame clonotypes and omits some of them. The data hold approximately 150,000 clones, with roughly 91% observed a single time. The table lists this clone with a count of one. Its antigen remains unidentified. The source is an adult in good health. The material sequenced was peripheral blood, taken on day 0 of AZD1222 vaccination.

The CDR3 region is CATSDTGVADLNEQFF. The CDR3 nucleotides are TGTGCCACCAGTGATACAGGGGTAGCAGACCTCAATGAGCAGTTCTTC. The chain has TRBV24-1 and TRBJ2-1; TRBD1 matches 7 bases. Germline V gene data show CDR1 as KGHDR and CDR2 as SFDVKD. Unmatched junction bases numbered 10, after V lost 3 bases and J lost 6 bases. CDR3 size: 16 residues.